A single sample is the source of the 8 T cell receptor beta chains below, sequenced in a study of blood T cells in healthy people across ages. Alongside a J-beta primer mix, a sample-barcoded 5' primer served in a second PCR lasting roughly 7 to 12 cycles. TCRdb used MiXCR to reprocess the 5' RACE reads, holding one entry per CDR3 protein. The sample records about 1.7 million distinct CDR3 sequences, roughly 27% being singletons. Material for sequencing was blood. These receptors were obtained from a woman in her 30s in good health.

The chain combines TRBV28 with TRBJ2-1, with D unresolved. CDR1 is MDHEN and CDR2 is SYDVKM in the germline V gene. The CDR3 runs 14 residues. V was pared by 6 bases and J by 5 bases, with 14 bases between. CDR3 residues: CASRFDYNNNEQFF. Written as DNA, the CDR3 is TGTGCCAGCAGATTCGATTACAATAACAATGAGCAGTTCTTC.

The chain couples TRBV6-4 to TRBJ1-1, with D unresolved. V shed 2 bases and J shed 0 bases, with 4 bases lying between them. This CDR3 is built from 13 residues. The germline V gene has CDR1 MRHNA and CDR2 SNTAGT. This CDR3 is CASSDQMNTEAFF. In DNA, the CDR3 is TGTGCCAGCAGTGACCAAATGAACACTGAAGCTTTCTTT.

At least ten counts were recorded for this clonotype. The J gene is TRBJ2-7, the V gene TRBV20-1; 7 bases fit TRBD2. Trimming took 3 bases from V and 3 from J; bases not matched to a gene: 11. This CDR3 is built from 15 residues. CDR1 is DFQATT, CDR2 SNEGSKA, per germline (reference sequence). DNA for the CDR3: TGCAGTGCTAGTATAGTGGGACTACCTGGCTACGAGCAGTACTTC. It yields the protein CSASIVGLPGYEQYF.

In regard to this clonotype: This may arise from a read error, as a much more abundant clone is one base away. The chain uses TRBV9 and TRBJ1-2, with no clear D. CDR3 size: 15 residues. Trimming removed 7 bases from V and 2 bases from J, with 18 bases in between. CDR1 is SGDLS and CDR2 is YYNGEE in the germline V gene. In DNA, the CDR3 is TGTGCCAGCGGGGATCTATTAAGCGGCAACTATGGCTACACCTTC. This encodes CASGDLLSGNYGYTF.

V and J are TRBV2 and TRBJ2-5; D is uncertain. V lost 1 base and J lost 5, with 11 bases in between. Germline V gene sequence: CDR1 SNHLY, CDR2 FYNNEI. CDR3 length: 14 amino acids. The CDR3 sequence is CASSEGQFKETQYF. CDR3 nucleotide sequence: TGTGCCAGCAGTGAAGGTCAATTCAAGGAGACCCAGTACTTC.

In its sample, this clonotype was seen many times. The V gene is TRBV5-4, the J gene TRBJ2-1; D gene unclear. V lost 1 base, J lost 7 bases, and 18 bases lay in between. Germline assignment: CDR1 SGHNT and CDR2 YYREEE (reference sequence). CDR3 length: 16 amino acids. CDR3 loop: CASSLPGHPKENEQFF. The CDR3 coding sequence is TGTGCCAGCAGCTTGCCGGGCCACCCGAAGGAGAATGAGCAGTTCTTC. Supplemented by reference TRBV5-4 and TRBJ2-1, the full variable domain reads ETGVTQSPTHLIKTRGQQVTLRCSSQSGHNTVSWYQQALGQGPQFIFQYYREEENGRGNFPPRFSGLQFPNYSSELNVNALELDDSALYLCASSLPGHPKENEQFFGPGTRLTVL.

This clonotype was detected ten times or more. The rearrangement links TRBV7-2 to TRBJ2-3, with no clear D. The CDR3 length is 13 residues. V shed 3 bases and J shed 3 bases, with 7 bases lying between them. CDR1 SGHTA and CDR2 FQGNSA come from the germline V gene. The CDR3 DNA follows: TGTGCCAGCAGCTTGGAGATAACAGATACGCAGTATTTT. Amino acid sequence: CASSLEITDTQYF.

This clonotype was counted a few times. The CDR3 protein is CSASSLAGRVETQYF. CDR3 bases: TGCAGTGCTAGTTCCCTAGCGGGAAGAGTCGAGACCCAGTACTTC. This chain joins TRBV20-1 and TRBJ2-5; TRBD2 aligns across 9 bases. Losses at the gene ends were 3 bases for V and 5 bases for J; bases not matched to a gene: 10. Germline V CDR1 and CDR2: DFQATT, SNEGSKA (reference sequence). This CDR3 has 15 residues.